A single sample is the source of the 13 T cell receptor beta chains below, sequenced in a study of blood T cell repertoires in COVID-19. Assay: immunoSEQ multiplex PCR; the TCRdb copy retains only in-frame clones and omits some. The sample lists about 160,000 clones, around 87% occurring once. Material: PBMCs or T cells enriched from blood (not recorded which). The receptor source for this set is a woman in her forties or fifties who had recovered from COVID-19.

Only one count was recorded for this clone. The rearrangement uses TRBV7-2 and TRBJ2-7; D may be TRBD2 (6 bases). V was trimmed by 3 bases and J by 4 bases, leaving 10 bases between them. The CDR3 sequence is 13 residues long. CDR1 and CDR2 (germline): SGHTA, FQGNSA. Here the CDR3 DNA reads TGTGCCAGCAGCTTGGAGGGGAGGTACGAGCAGTACTTC. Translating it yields CASSLEGRYEQYF.

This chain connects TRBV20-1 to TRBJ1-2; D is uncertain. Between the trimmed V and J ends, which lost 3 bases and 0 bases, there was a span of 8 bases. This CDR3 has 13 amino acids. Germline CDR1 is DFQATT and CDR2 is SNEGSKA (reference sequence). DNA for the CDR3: TGCAGTGCTAGTGGAGGAACTAACTATGGCTACACCTTC. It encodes CSASGGTNYGYTF.

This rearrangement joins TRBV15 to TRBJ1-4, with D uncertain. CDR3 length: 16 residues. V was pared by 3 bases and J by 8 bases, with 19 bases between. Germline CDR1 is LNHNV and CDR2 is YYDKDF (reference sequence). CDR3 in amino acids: CATSSTGNINGEKLFF. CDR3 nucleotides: TGTGCCACCAGCAGCACCGGGAACATCAATGGGGAAAAACTGTTTTTT.

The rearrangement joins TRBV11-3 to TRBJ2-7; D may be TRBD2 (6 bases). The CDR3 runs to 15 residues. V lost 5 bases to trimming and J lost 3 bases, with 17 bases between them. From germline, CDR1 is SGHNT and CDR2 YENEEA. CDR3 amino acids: CASSPWRGEDYEQYF. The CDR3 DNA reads TGTGCCAGCAGCCCCTGGAGAGGGGAGGACTACGAGCAGTACTTC.

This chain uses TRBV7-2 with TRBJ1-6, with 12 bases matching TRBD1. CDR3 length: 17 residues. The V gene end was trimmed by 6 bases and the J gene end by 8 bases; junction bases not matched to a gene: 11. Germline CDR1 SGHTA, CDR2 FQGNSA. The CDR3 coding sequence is TGTGCCAGCAGATCCCCATCCGGGACAGGGGGCTATTCACCCCTCCACTTT. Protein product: CASRSPSGTGGYSPLHF.

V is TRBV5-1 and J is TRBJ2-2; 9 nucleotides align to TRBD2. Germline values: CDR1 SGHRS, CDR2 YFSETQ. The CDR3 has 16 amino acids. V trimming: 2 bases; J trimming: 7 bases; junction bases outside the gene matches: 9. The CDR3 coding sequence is TGCGCCAGCAGCTTTCGCGGGGGGGCGATCATCGGGGAGCTGTTTTTT. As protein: CASSFRGGAIIGELFF.

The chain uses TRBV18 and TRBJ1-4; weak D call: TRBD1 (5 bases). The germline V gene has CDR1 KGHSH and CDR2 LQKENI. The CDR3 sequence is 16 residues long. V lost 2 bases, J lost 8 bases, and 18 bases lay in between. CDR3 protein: CASSPFGKGVEEKLFF. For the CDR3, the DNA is TGTGCCAGCTCACCATTCGGAAAAGGGGTCGAGGAAAAACTGTTTTTT.

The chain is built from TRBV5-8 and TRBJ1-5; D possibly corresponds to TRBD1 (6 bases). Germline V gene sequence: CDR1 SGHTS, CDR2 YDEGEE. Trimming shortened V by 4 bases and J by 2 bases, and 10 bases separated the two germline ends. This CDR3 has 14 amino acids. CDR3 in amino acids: CASSHRTGNQPQHF. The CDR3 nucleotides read TGTGCCAGCAGCCATCGGACAGGCAATCAGCCCCAGCATTTT.

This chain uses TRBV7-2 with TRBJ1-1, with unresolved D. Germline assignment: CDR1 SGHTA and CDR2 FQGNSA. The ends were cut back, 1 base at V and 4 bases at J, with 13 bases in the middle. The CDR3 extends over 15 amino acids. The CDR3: CASSLVLWRGTEAFF. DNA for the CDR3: TGTGCCAGCAGCTTAGTGCTCTGGCGGGGCACTGAAGCTTTCTTT.

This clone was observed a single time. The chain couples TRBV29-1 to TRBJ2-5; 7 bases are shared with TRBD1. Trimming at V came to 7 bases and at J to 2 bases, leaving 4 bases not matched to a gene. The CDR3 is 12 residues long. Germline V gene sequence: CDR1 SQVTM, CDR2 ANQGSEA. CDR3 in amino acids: CSGRQGQETQYF. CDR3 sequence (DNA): TGCAGCGGCCGACAGGGACAAGAGACCCAGTACTTC.

The CDR3 DNA is TGCGCCAGCAGCCAAGACAGGGTAATGATAAATGGCTACACCTTC. It is translated as CASSQDRVMINGYTF. The V gene is TRBV4-3, the J gene TRBJ1-2; TRBD1 is a possible D gene (5 bases). CDR1 is LGHNA and CDR2 is YSLEER in the germline V gene. V lost 0 bases and J lost 6, with 14 bases in between. The CDR3 contains 15 residues.

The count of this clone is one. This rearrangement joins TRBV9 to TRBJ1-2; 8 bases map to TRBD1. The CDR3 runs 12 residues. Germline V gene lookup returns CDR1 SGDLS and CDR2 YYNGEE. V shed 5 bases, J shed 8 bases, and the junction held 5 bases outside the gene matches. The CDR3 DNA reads TGTGCCAGCAGAACCAGGGGGCTCGGCTACACCTTC. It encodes CASRTRGLGYTF.

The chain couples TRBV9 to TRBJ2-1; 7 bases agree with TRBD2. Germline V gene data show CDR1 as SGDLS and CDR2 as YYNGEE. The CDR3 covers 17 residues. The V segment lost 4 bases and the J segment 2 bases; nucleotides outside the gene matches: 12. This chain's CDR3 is CASSSPRGRGTYNEQFF. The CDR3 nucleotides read TGTGCCAGCAGCTCCCCCCGAGGGCGGGGGACCTACAATGAGCAGTTCTTC.